The 24 T cell receptor beta chains below were found in one sample sequenced in a study of T cell responses to AZD1222 COVID-19 vaccine. Sequenced by immunoSEQ multiplex PCR; TCRdb stores in-frame clones only, minus some. Of roughly 99,000 clones listed, roughly 87% are singletons. The sequences come from peripheral blood, collected on day 0 of AZD1222 vaccination. All receptors derive from an adult in good health.

The rearrangement links TRBV27 to TRBJ1-1, with 10 nucleotides matching TRBD1. The CDR3 consists of 14 residues. V dropped 3 bases and J dropped 10; count of bases not matched to a gene: 8. CDR1 and CDR2 from the germline V gene are MNHEY and SMNVEV (reference sequence). CDR3 loop: CASSLGTGEDRAFF. The CDR3 bases are TGTGCCAGCAGTTTGGGGACAGGGGAGGATAGAGCTTTCTTT.

This chain connects TRBV7-9 to TRBJ1-4; maybe TRBD1 (6 bases). The CDR3 length is 15 residues. In germline, CDR1 is SEHNR, CDR2 FQNEAQ (reference sequence). Trimming took off 4 bases at V and 5 bases at J, with 14 bases between the two ends. The CDR3 region is CASSWGGTQNEKLFF. DNA of the CDR3: TGTGCCAGCAGCTGGGGTGGGACACAGAATGAAAAACTGTTTTTT. The whole variable domain, remainder taken from reference TRBV7-9 and TRBJ1-4, is DTGVSQNPRHKITKRGQNVTFRCDPISEHNRLYWYRQTLGQGPEFLTYFQNEAQLEKSRLLSDRFSAERPKGSFSTLEIQRTEQGDSAMYLCASSWGGTQNEKLFFGSGTQLSVL.

The rearrangement links TRBV9 to TRBJ2-5; 9 bases map to TRBD2. CDR3 length: 14 amino acids. CDR1 and CDR2 from the germline V gene are SGDLS and YYNGEE. Trimming took 0 bases from V and 3 from J; bases not matched to a gene: 0. The CDR3 coding sequence is TGTGCCAGCAGCGTAGCTAGCGGGGAAGAGACCCAGTACTTC. Protein sequence: CASSVASGEETQYF.

This sequence joins TRBV28 and TRBJ2-5, with D tentatively TRBD1 (6 bases). The CDR3 has 14 residues. CDR1 is MDHEN and CDR2 is SYDVKM in the germline V gene. Trimming removed 4 bases at V and 1 base at J, with 10 bases between. CDR3 loop: CASSSSDSQETQYF. The CDR3 DNA sequence: TGTGCCAGCAGTTCCTCGGACAGCCAAGAGACCCAGTACTTC.

The chain combines TRBV7-2 with TRBJ2-1; D uncertain. The CDR3 totals 14 residues. Germline CDR1 is SGHTA and CDR2 is FQGNSA. Trimming shortened V by 2 bases and J by 7 bases, and 12 bases separated the two germline ends. The CDR3 DNA is TGTGCCAGCAGCTTACAGGCCTCAAAGAATGAGCAGTTCTTC. Translation gives CASSLQASKNEQFF.

The V and J genes are TRBV5-6 and TRBJ2-1; 8 bases align to TRBD1. The CDR3 has 13 residues. CDR1 is SGHDT, CDR2 YYEEEE, per germline. The trim removed 4 bases at V and 9 bases at J, leaving 6 bases unmatched. This chain's CDR3 is CASSPDRDLEQFF. The CDR3 coding sequence is TGTGCCAGCAGCCCGGACAGGGACCTTGAGCAGTTCTTC.

Concerning this clone itself: This sample also contains other DNA sequences that code for the same CDR3. The V gene is TRBV4-2, the J gene TRBJ2-7; D ambiguous. V was shortened by 0 bases and J by 4 bases, with 4 bases between the two germline ends. The length of the CDR3 is 12 residues. Germline V lookup: CDR1 LGHNA, CDR2 YNFKEQ. This CDR3 is CASSQDAYEQYF. Here the CDR3 DNA reads TGTGCCAGCAGCCAAGATGCGTACGAGCAGTACTTC.

V gene TRBV10-3 combines with J gene TRBJ2-1, with 12 bases lining up with TRBD2. Germline CDR1 reads ENHRY; CDR2 reads SYGVKD. After removal of 8 bases from V and 5 bases from J, the junction contained 4 bases not matched to a gene. The CDR3 runs to 14 residues. In nucleotides, the CDR3 is TGTGCCATCGCCCGACTAGCGGGAGACAATGAGCAGTTCTTC. Its translation: CAIARLAGDNEQFF.

The V and J genes are TRBV27 and TRBJ2-3, with D uncertain. This CDR3 is 13 amino acids long. Germline assignment: CDR1 MNHEY and CDR2 SMNVEV (reference sequence). The V end lost 6 bases, the J end lost 0 bases, and 7 bases lay between the germline ends. The CDR3 DNA reads as TGTGCCAGCAGCCAGATTAGCACAGATACGCAGTATTTT. Residues: CASSQISTDTQYF.

The chain is built from TRBV28 and TRBJ1-5; D not resolved. CDR3 size: 14 residues. Germline V gives CDR1 MDHEN, CDR2 SYDVKM. V was shortened by 5 bases and J by 3 bases, with 11 bases between the two germline ends. The CDR3 DNA sequence: TGTGCCAGCAGTCTTCCTGGGTCCAATCAGCCCCAGCATTTT. Its translation: CASSLPGSNQPQHF.

CDR3 in DNA: TGTGCCAGCTCCCCCAAAGGGGTCGCGGACACTGAAGCTTTCTTT. It codes for CASSPKGVADTEAFF. The genes are TRBV18 and TRBJ1-1; tentative D call: TRBD1 (5 bases). CDR1 KGHSH and CDR2 LQKENI come from the germline V gene. With 6 bases removed from V and 3 bases from J, the gap between germline ends came to 17 bases. This CDR3 spans 15 amino acids.

V and J are TRBV27 and TRBJ1-5; D unclear. CDR1 MNHEY and CDR2 SMNVEV come from the germline V gene (reference sequence). Trimming removed 4 bases from V and 0 bases from J, with 10 bases in between. The CDR3 contains 15 residues. The CDR3 reads CASSSSGYSNQPQHF. As DNA, the CDR3 is TGTGCCAGCAGTTCGTCGGGATATAGCAATCAGCCCCAGCATTTT.

The V and J genes are TRBV6-2 or TRBV6-3 and TRBJ1-1; D is ambiguous. Trimming took 0 bases from V and 4 from J, leaving 9 bases between them. The length of the CDR3 is 14 residues. CDR1 is MNHEY, CDR2 SVGEGT, per germline. This chain's CDR3 is CASSYSSKFTEAFF. In DNA form, the CDR3 reads TGTGCCAGCAGTTACTCGTCCAAATTCACTGAAGCTTTCTTT.

CDR3 amino acids: CASSLIGERYTF. In DNA, the CDR3 is TGTGCCAGCAGTTTAATAGGGGAACGCTACACCTTC. The rearrangement links TRBV6-2 or TRBV6-3 to TRBJ1-2; D perhaps matches TRBD1 (5 bases). The V end lost 4 bases, the J end lost 9 bases, and 12 bases lay between the germline ends. CDR3 length equals 12 residues. CDR1 is MNHEY and CDR2 is SVGEGT in the germline V gene.

V and J are TRBV6-2 or TRBV6-3 and TRBJ1-1; D possibly corresponds to TRBD1 (6 bases). This CDR3 has 13 amino acids. The V gene lost 2 bases and the J gene lost 4 bases, with 8 bases spanning the gap. Germline CDR1 is MNHEY and CDR2 is SVGEGT. The CDR3 here is CASSYGGSTEAFF. For the CDR3, the DNA is TGTGCCAGCAGTTACGGGGGCTCCACTGAAGCTTTCTTT.

The rearrangement uses TRBV6-1 and TRBJ2-7, with a possible D match to TRBD2 (5 bases). Deletions cut 2 bases from V and 2 bases from J, with 10 bases between. The CDR3 contains 14 residues. CDR1 and CDR2 from the germline V gene are MNHNS and SASEGT. This CDR3 is CASSEMEATYEQYF. The CDR3 bases are TGTGCCAGCAGTGAAATGGAGGCCACCTACGAGCAGTACTTC.

The chain couples TRBV7-2 to TRBJ1-6; D is ambiguous. Between the trimmed V and J ends, which lost 1 base and 6 bases, there was a span of 7 bases. Germline CDR1 SGHTA, CDR2 FQGNSA. This CDR3 is built from 14 residues. The CDR3: CASSLGALNSPLHF. In DNA, the CDR3 is TGTGCCAGCAGCTTAGGGGCGCTTAATTCACCCCTCCACTTT.

The V and J genes are TRBV21-1 and TRBJ2-5. TRBV21-1 is a pseudogene segment. This CDR3 is 13 amino acids long. For the CDR3, the DNA is TGTGCCAGCAGTAGGATCACACGAGAGACCCAGTACTTC. Its translation: CASSRITRETQYF.

The chain has TRBV2 and TRBJ1-2; D is uncertain. The V gene's germline CDR1 is SNHLY and CDR2 FYNNEI. V gave up 6 bases and J gave up 5 bases, with 13 bases separating them. The CDR3 is 13 residues long. CDR3 region: CASSYTDGYGYTF. CDR3 nucleotides: TGTGCCAGCAGCTATACGGACGGGTATGGCTACACCTTC.

The chain couples TRBV5-4 to TRBJ1-6; D ambiguous. Trimming left V 2 bases short and J 10 bases short, with 16 bases between. CDR1 is SGHNT, CDR2 YYREEE, per germline (reference sequence). The CDR3 has 15 amino acids. CDR3 in DNA: TGTGCCAGCAGCTTTCTGGGAGGGTTGGGGTCACCCCTCCACTTT. Translated: CASSFLGGLGSPLHF.

This clone was seen only once. The J gene is TRBJ1-5, the V gene TRBV19, with 7 positions matching TRBD1. V was clipped by 0 bases and J by 7 bases; unmatched bases: 6. Germline lookup yields CDR1 LNHDA and CDR2 SQIVND (reference sequence). This CDR3 is 15 amino acids long. CDR3 residues: CASSIDHRGWQPQHF. CDR3 nucleotide sequence: TGTGCCAGTAGTATAGACCACAGGGGTTGGCAGCCCCAGCATTTT.

The V call is TRBV28, the J call TRBJ1-5; TRBD1 is a possible D gene (5 bases). V shed 1 base and J shed 3 bases, with 7 bases lying between them. The CDR3 has 14 amino acids. Germline assignment: CDR1 MDHEN and CDR2 SYDVKM. CDR3 DNA: TGTGCCAGCAGTTTATCCGGGGCCAATCAGCCCCAGCATTTT. Encoded protein: CASSLSGANQPQHF. Combining the CDR3 with reference TRBV28 and TRBJ1-5 gives the whole variable domain DVKVTQSSRYLVKRTGEKVFLECVQDMDHENMFWYRQDPGLGLRLIYFSYDVKMKEKGDIPEGYSVSREKKERFSLILESASTNQTSMYLCASSLSGANQPQHFGDGTRLSIL.

V and J are TRBV30 and TRBJ2-6, with 8 positions matching TRBD1. This CDR3 contains 18 residues. Germline V gene lookup returns CDR1 GTSNPN and CDR2 SVGIG (reference sequence). Trimming at V came to 0 bases and at J to 0 bases, leaving 7 bases not matched to a gene. The DNA of the CDR3 is TGTGCCTGGAGTGTCCACAGGGGGACCTTCTCTGGGGCCAACGTCCTGACTTTC. This gives the protein CAWSVHRGTFSGANVLTF.

This clone was detected only a few times. The rearrangement uses TRBV6-1 and TRBJ2-2, with 7 bases fitting TRBD2. The CDR3 has 17 residues. Germline-derived CDR1 and CDR2 are MNHNS and SASEGT. J gave up 0 bases and V 2 bases, and 6 bases lay outside the gene matches. DNA for the CDR3: TGTGCCAGCAGTGAATGGAAAGCGGGATCGAACACCGGGGAGCTGTTTTTT. This gives the protein CASSEWKAGSNTGELFF.